A single sample is the source of the 10 T cell receptor beta chains below, sequenced in a study of OX40 agonist ivuxolimab in advanced cancers. The repertoire was sequenced with immunoSEQ multiplex PCR; TCRdb's copy has only in-frame clones and lacks some. This table has roughly 75,000 clones, about 89% appearing once. The sample consisted of CD4+ or CD8+ T cells sorted from blood, taken in a trial of the OX40 agonist ivuxolimab. These receptors were collected from an adult with an advanced solid tumor such as melanoma, head and neck, liver or kidney cancer.

This chain connects TRBV9 to TRBJ2-1, with 12 bases that match TRBD2. The CDR3 extends over 15 amino acids. Germline lookup yields CDR1 SGDLS and CDR2 YYNGEE. The J segment lost 8 bases and the V segment lost 3 bases, leaving 6 bases of the junction unmatched. The CDR3 nucleotides are TGTGCCAGCAGCGAGGTGGGACTAGCGGGTTATGAGCAGTTCTTC. This sequence encodes CASSEVGLAGYEQFF.

V is TRBV18 and J is TRBJ2-5; the D is unclear. Germline CDR1 reads KGHSH; CDR2 reads LQKENI. The ends were cut back, 2 bases at V and 2 bases at J, with 9 bases in the middle. CDR3 length: 14 residues. The CDR3 protein is CASSPEAGQETQYF. The CDR3, as DNA: TGTGCCAGCTCACCAGAGGCAGGTCAAGAGACCCAGTACTTC.

The J gene is TRBJ2-5, the V gene TRBV13; D may be TRBD2 (6 bases). TRBJ2-7 explains the end of the DNA better; the J call may be wrong. CDR1 is PRHDT and CDR2 is FYEKMQ in the germline V gene (reference sequence). The CDR3 spans 15 residues. The DNA for the CDR3 is TGTGCCAGCAGCTTACCAACTGGAGGGTCCTACGAGCAGTACTTC. Protein sequence: CASSLPTGGSYEQYF.

This clone was observed a handful of times. This chain links TRBV4-1 with TRBJ2-2, with unresolved D. The germline V and J ends were trimmed by 2 bases and 9 bases, with 10 bases remaining between them. Germline CDR1 is MGHRA and CDR2 is YSYEKL. The CDR3 contains 13 residues. The CDR3: CASSQFGRRELFF. CDR3 DNA: TGCGCCAGCAGCCAATTTGGGCGAAGGGAGCTGTTTTTT.

The gene calls are TRBV2 and TRBJ2-3; unclear D gene. This CDR3 has 15 amino acids. Germline V gene sequence: CDR1 SNHLY, CDR2 FYNNEI. V gave up 4 bases and J gave up 0 bases, with 11 bases separating them. CDR3 nucleotides: TGTGCCAGCAGTGTGGGCAGAGAAAGCACAGATACGCAGTATTTT. It specifies CASSVGRESTDTQYF. The entire variable domain, with the rest obtained from reference TRBV2 and TRBJ2-3, is as follows: EPEVTQTPSHQVTQMGQEVILRCVPISNHLYFYWYRQILGQKVEFLVSFYNNEISEKSEIFDDQFSVERPDGSNFTLKIRSTKLEDSAMYFCASSVGRESTDTQYFGPGTRLTVL.

The genes are TRBV7-9 and TRBJ2-1; 10 nucleotides align to TRBD2. The CDR3 contains 16 residues. The germline V gene has CDR1 SEHNR and CDR2 FQNEAQ (reference sequence). J was trimmed by 0 bases and V by 5 bases; bases with no gene match: 4. The CDR3 reads CASSGTSDNSYNEQFF. The DNA for the CDR3 is TGTGCCAGCAGCGGGACTAGCGATAACTCCTACAATGAGCAGTTCTTC. Combining the CDR3 with reference TRBV7-9 and TRBJ2-1 gives the whole variable domain DTGVSQNPRHKITKRGQNVTFRCDPISEHNRLYWYRQTLGQGPEFLTYFQNEAQLEKSRLLSDRFSAERPKGSFSTLEIQRTEQGDSAMYLCASSGTSDNSYNEQFFGPGTRLTVL.

The V gene is TRBV25-1, the J gene TRBJ2-2; D unresolved. CDR1 and CDR2 from the germline V gene are MGHDK and SYGVNS. Trimming took 6 bases from V and 3 from J, leaving 17 bases between them. The CDR3 runs 16 residues. The DNA for the CDR3 is TGTGCCAGCAGGAGCCCGAGGAGTGGTGACACCGGGGAGCTGTTTTTT. It encodes CASRSPRSGDTGELFF. Full variable domain (outside the CDR3, taken from reference TRBV25-1 and TRBJ2-2): EADIYQTPRYLVIGTGKKITLECSQTMGHDKMYWYQQDPGMELHLIHYSYGVNSTEKGDLSSESTVSRIRTEHFPLTLESARPSHTSQYLCASRSPRSGDTGELFFGEGSRLTVL.

CDR3 protein: CASSPGLATGTQYF. Here the CDR3 DNA reads TGTGCCAGCAGCCCTGGACTAGCTACGGGTACGCAGTATTTT. This chain connects TRBV11-2 to TRBJ2-3; TRBD2 aligns across 8 bases. Germline-derived CDR1 and CDR2 are SGHAT and FQNNGV. The CDR3 is 14 residues long. V lost 5 bases, J lost 8 bases, and 9 bases stayed unmatched.

The chain employs TRBV7-2 and TRBJ2-1; 10 positions match TRBD1. Germline CDR1 is SGHTA and CDR2 is FQGNSA. V dropped 1 base and J dropped 5; count of bases not matched to a gene: 5. The CDR3 has 16 residues. The CDR3 loop reads CASSLDGQGGNNEQFF. In DNA form, the CDR3 reads TGTGCCAGCAGCTTAGACGGACAGGGGGGAAACAATGAGCAGTTCTTC.

The chain is built from TRBV6-5 and TRBJ1-1; D may be TRBD1 (5 bases). The CDR3 extends over 14 amino acids. Trimming left V 4 bases short and J 1 base short, with 10 bases between. Germline V gene sequence: CDR1 MNHEY, CDR2 SVGAGI. The CDR3 DNA is TGTGCCAGCAGTTCCTTCAGGGAGAACACTGAAGCTTTCTTT. Encoded protein: CASSSFRENTEAFF.